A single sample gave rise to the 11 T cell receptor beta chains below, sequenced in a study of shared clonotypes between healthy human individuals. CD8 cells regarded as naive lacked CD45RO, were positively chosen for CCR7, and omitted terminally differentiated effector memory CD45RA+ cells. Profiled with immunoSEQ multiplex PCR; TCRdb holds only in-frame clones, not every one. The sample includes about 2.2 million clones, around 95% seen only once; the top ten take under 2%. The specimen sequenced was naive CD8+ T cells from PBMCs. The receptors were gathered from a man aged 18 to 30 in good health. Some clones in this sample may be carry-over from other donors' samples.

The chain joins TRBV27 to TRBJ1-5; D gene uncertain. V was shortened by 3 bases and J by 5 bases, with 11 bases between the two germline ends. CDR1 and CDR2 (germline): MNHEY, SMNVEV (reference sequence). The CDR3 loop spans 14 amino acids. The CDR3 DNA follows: TGTGCCAGCAGTTTTGCATCTGTTTATCAGCCCCAGCATTTT. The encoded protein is CASSFASVYQPQHF.

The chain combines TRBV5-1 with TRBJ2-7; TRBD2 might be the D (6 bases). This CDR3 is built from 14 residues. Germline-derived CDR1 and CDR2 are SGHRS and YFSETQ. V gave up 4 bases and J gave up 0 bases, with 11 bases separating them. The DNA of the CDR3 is TGCGCCAGCAGCCGGGGGAGGAGCTCCTACGAGCAGTACTTC. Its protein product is CASSRGRSSYEQYF.

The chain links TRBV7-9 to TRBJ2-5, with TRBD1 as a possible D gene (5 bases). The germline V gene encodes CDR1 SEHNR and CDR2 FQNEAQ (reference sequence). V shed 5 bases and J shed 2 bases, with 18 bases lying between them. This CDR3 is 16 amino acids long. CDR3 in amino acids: CASSGTLTGAQETQYF. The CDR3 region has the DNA TGTGCCAGCAGCGGAACTCTAACAGGAGCACAAGAGACCCAGTACTTC.

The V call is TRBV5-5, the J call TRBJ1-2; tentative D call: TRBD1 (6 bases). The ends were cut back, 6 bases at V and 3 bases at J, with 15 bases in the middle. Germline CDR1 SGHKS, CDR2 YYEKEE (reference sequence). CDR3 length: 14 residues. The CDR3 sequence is CASKSPDSYYGYTF. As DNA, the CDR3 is TGTGCCAGCAAGAGTCCGGACAGCTACTATGGCTACACCTTC.

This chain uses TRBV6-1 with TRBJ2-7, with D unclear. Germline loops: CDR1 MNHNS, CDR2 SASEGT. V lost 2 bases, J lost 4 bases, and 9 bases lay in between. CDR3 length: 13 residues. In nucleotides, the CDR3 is TGTGCCAGCAGTGAAAACCAGCAGTACGAGCAGTACTTC. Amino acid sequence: CASSENQQYEQYF.

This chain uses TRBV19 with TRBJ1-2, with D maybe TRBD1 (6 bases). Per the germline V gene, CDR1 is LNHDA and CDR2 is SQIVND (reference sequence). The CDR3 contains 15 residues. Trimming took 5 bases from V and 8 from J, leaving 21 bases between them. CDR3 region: CASSVFGNREGGYTF. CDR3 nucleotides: TGTGCCAGTAGTGTCTTTGGAAACAGGGAGGGCGGCTACACCTTC. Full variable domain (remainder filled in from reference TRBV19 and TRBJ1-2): DGGITQSPKYLFRKEGQNVTLSCEQNLNHDAMYWYRQDPGQGLRLIYYSQIVNDFQKGDIAEGYSVSREKKESFPLTVTSAQKNPTAFYLCASSVFGNREGGYTFGSGTRLTVV.

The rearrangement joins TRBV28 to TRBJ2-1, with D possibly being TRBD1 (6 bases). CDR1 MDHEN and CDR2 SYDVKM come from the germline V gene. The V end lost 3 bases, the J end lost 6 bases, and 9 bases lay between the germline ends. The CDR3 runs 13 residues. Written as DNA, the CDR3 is TGTGCCAGCAGTTTCATAGGGGGCAATGAGCAGTTCTTC. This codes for CASSFIGGNEQFF.

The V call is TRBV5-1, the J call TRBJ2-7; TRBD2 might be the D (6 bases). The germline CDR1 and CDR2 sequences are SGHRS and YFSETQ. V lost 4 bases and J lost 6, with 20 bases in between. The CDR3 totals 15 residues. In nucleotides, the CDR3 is TGCGCCAGCAGCGACGGGACTGTGGCGCTGAGCGAGCAGTACTTC. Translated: CASSDGTVALSEQYF.

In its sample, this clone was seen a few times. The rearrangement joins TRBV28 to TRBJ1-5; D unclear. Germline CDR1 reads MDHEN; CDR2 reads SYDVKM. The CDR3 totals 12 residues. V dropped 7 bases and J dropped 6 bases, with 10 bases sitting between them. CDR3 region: CASTPFRQPQHF. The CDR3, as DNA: TGTGCCAGCACCCCTTTTCGTCAGCCCCAGCATTTT.

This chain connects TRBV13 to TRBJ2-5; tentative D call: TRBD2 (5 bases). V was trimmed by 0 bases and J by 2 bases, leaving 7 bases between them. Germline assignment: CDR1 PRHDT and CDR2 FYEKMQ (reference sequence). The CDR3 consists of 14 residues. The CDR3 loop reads CASSLGGSQETQYF. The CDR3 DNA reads TGTGCCAGCAGCTTAGGGGGGAGTCAAGAGACCCAGTACTTC.

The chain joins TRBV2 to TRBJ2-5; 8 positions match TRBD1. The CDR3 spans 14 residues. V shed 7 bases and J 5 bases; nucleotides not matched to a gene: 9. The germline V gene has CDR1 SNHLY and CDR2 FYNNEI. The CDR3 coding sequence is TGTGCCAGCACCATTTCAGGGGGCATGGAGACCCAGTACTTC. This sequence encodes CASTISGGMETQYF.